What follows describes a single T cell receptor (beta chain). The data are from a study of T cell repertoires in ileal Crohn's disease. Using immunoSEQ multiplex PCR, the repertoire was profiled, and TCRdb retains in-frame clones only, with some absent. The sample holds about 11,000 clones, roughly 82% seen once. The CDR3 totals 16 residues. Trimming took 3 bases from V and 2 from J, leaving 16 bases between them. CDR1 is KGHSH, CDR2 LQKENI, per germline. The chain uses TRBV18 and TRBJ1-1; D remains ambiguous. The source of this sequence is an adult with Crohn's disease. The sample taken for sequencing was ileal tissue. The DNA for the CDR3 is TGTGCCAGCTCACCCGCCGAGGTTCTCATAAACACTGAAGCTTTCTTT. Protein sequence: CASSPAEVLINTEAFF.